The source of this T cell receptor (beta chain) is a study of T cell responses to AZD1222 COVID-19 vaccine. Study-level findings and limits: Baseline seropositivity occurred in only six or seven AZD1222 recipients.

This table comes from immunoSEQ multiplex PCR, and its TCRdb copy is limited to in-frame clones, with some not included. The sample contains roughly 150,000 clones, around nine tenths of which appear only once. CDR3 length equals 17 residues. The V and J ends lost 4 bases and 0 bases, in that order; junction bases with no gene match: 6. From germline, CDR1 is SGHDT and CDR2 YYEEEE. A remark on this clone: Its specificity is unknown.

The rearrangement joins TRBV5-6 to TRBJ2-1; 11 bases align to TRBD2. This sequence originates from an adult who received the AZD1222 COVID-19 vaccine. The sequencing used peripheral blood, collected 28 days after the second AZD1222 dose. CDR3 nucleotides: TGTGCCAGCAGCCAACTAGCGGGGGCCATCTCCTACAATGAGCAGTTCTTC. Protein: CASSQLAGAISYNEQFF.